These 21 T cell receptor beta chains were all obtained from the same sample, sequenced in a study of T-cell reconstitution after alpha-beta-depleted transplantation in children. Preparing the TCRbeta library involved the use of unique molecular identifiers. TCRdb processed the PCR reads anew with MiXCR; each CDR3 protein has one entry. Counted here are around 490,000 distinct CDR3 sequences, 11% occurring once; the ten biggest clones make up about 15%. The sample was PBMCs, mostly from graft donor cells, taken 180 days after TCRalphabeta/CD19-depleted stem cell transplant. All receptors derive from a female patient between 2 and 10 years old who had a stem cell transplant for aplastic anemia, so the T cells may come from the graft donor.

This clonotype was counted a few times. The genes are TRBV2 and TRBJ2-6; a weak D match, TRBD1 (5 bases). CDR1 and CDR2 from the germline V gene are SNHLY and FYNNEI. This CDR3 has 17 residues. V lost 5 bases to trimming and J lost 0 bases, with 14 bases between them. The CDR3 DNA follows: TGTGCCAGCAGTCAGGGTGTCCGTACCTCTGGGGCCAACGTCCTGACTTTC. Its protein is CASSQGVRTSGANVLTF. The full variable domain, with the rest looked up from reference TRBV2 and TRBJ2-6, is EPEVTQTPSHQVTQMGQEVILRCVPISNHLYFYWYRQILGQKVEFLVSFYNNEISEKSEIFDDQFSVERPDGSNFTLKIRSTKLEDSAMYFCASSQGVRTSGANVLTFGAGSRLTVL.

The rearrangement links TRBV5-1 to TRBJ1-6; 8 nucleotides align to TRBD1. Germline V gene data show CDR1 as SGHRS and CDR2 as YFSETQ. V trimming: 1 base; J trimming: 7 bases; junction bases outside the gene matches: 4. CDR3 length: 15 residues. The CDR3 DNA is TGCGCCAGCAGCTTGATACAGGGGGGGAATTCACCCCTCCACTTT. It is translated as CASSLIQGGNSPLHF. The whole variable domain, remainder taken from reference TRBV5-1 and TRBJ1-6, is KAGVTQTPRYLIKTRGQQVTLSCSPISGHRSVSWYQQTPGQGLQFLFEYFSETQRNKGNFPGRFSGRQFSNSRSEMNVSTLELGDSALYLCASSLIQGGNSPLHFGNGTRLTVT.

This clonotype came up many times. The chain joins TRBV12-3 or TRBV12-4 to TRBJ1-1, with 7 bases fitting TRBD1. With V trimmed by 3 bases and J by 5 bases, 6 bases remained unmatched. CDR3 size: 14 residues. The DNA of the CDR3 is TGTGCCAGCAGTTTTACAGGGGCTACGACTGAAGCTTTCTTT. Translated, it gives CASSFTGATTEAFF.

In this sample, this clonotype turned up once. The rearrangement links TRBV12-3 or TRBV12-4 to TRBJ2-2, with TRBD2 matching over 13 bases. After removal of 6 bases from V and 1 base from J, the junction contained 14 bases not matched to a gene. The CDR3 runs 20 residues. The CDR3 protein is CASSAGTAGLAGENTGELFF. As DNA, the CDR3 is TGTGCCAGCAGCGCCGGGACTGCCGGACTAGCGGGAGAGAACACCGGGGAGCTGTTTTTT.

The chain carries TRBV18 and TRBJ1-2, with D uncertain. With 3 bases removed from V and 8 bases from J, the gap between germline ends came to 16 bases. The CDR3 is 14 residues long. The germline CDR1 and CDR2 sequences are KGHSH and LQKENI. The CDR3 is CASSPTTTSGGYTF. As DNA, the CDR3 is TGTGCCAGCTCACCGACAACGACTTCCGGCGGCTACACCTTC.

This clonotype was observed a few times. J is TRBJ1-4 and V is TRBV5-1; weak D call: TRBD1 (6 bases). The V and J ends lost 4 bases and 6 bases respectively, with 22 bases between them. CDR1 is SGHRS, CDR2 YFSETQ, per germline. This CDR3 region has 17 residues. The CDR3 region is CASSLFPAGVGDEKLFF. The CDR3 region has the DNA TGCGCCAGCAGCCTTTTTCCCGCAGGGGTCGGGGATGAAAAACTGTTTTTT.

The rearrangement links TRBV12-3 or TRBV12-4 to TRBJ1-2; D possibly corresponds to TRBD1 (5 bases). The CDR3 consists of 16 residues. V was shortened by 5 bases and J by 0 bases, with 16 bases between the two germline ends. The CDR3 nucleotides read TGTGCCAGCAGTCTTTTGGGACCATTAGCTAACTATGGCTACACCTTC. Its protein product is CASSLLGPLANYGYTF.

The CDR3, as DNA: TGTGCCAGCAGTCCTAGGTTGGGCGGACTCCAAGAGACCCAGTACTTC. Protein: CASSPRLGGLQETQYF. The J gene is TRBJ2-5, the V gene TRBV27, with D perhaps TRBD2 (5 bases). The germline V and J ends were trimmed by 5 bases and 1 base, with 17 bases remaining between them. The CDR3 runs 16 residues. Germline loops: CDR1 MNHEY, CDR2 SMNVEV (reference sequence).

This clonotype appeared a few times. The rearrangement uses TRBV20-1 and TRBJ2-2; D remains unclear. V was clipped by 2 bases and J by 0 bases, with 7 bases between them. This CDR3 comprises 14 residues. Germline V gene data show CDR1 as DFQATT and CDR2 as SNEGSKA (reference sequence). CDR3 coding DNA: TGCAGTGCTAGATCGGCCCCGAACACCGGGGAGCTGTTTTTT. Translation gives CSARSAPNTGELFF.

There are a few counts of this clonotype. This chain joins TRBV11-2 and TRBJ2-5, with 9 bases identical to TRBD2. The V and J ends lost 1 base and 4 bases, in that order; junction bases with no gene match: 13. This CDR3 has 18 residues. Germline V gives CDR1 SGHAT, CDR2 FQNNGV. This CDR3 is CASSLVGAAGGRRETQYF. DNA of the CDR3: TGTGCCAGCAGCTTAGTGGGGGCGGCGGGAGGGCGGAGAGAGACCCAGTACTTC. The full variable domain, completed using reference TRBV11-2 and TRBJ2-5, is EAGVAQSPRYKIIEKRQSVAFWCNPISGHATLYWYQQILGQGPKLLIQFQNNGVVDDSQLPKDRFSAERLKGVDSTLKIQPAKLEDSAVYLCASSLVGAAGGRRETQYFGPGTRLLVL.

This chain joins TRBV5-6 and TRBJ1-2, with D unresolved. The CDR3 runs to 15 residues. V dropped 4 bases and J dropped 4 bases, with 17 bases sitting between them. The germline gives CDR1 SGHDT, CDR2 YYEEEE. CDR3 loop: CASSPIGEQPYGYTF. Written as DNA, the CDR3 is TGTGCCAGCAGCCCGATCGGGGAGCAACCCTATGGCTACACCTTC.

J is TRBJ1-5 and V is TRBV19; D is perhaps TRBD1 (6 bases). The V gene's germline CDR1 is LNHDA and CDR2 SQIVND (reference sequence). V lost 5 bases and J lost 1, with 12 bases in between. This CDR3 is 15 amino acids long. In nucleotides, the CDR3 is TGTGCCAGTAGTGGACCGGGACAAAGCAATCAGCCCCAGCATTTT. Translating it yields CASSGPGQSNQPQHF.

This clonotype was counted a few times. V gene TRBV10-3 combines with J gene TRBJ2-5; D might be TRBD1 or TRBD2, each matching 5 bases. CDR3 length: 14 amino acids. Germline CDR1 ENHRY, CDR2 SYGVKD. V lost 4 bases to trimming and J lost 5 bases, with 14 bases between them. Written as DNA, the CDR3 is TGTGCCATCAGTGGTTGGGGGATGGTGGAGACCCAGTACTTC. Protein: CAISGWGMVETQYF.

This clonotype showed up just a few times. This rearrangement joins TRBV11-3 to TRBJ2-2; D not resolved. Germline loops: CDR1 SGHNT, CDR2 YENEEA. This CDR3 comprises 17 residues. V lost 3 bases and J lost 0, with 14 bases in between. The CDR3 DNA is TGTGCCAGCAGCTTTCCCTCAGACATCTCGAACACCGGGGAGCTGTTTTTT. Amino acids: CASSFPSDISNTGELFF.

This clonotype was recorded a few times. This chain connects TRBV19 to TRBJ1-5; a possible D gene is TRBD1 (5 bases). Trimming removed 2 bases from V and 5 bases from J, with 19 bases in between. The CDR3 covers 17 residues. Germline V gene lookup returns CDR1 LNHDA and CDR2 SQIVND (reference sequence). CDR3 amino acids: CASSIMVGAGKDQPQHF. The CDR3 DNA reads TGTGCCAGTAGTATAATGGTTGGGGCAGGTAAGGATCAGCCCCAGCATTTT.

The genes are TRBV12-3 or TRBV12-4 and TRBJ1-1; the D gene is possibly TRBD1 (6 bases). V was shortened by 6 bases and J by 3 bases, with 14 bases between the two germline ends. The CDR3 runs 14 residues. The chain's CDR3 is CASSPEGDYTEAFF. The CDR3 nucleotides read TGTGCCAGCAGCCCCGAGGGGGATTACACTGAAGCTTTCTTT.

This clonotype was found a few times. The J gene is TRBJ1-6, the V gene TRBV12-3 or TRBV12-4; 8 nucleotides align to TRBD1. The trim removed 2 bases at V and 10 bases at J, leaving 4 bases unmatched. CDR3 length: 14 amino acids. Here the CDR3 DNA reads TGTGCCAGCAGTTTACCCCGGACAGGGTCACCCCTCCACTTT. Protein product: CASSLPRTGSPLHF.

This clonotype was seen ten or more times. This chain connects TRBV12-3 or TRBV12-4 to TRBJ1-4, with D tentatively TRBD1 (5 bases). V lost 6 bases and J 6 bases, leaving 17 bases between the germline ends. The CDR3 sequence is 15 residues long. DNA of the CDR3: TGTGCCAGCAGCCATCTGGGGCCTCGCGATGAAAAACTGTTTTTT. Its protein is CASSHLGPRDEKLFF.

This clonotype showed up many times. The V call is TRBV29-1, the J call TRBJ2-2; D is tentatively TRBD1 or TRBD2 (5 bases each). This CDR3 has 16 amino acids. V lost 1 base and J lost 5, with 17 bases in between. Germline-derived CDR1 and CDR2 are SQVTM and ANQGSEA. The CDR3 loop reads CSVEGSVWGYTGELFF. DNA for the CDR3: TGCAGCGTTGAAGGATCGGTTTGGGGGTATACCGGGGAGCTGTTTTTT.

In nucleotides, the CDR3 is TGCAGCGTTGCCAGGCTCCTCAGCTCCTACAATGAGCAGTTCTTC. It is translated as CSVARLLSSYNEQFF. This chain links TRBV29-1 with TRBJ2-1; no reliable D call. Germline V CDR1 and CDR2: SQVTM, ANQGSEA. Trimming left V 4 bases short and J 0 bases short, with 13 bases between. The CDR3 length is 15 residues.

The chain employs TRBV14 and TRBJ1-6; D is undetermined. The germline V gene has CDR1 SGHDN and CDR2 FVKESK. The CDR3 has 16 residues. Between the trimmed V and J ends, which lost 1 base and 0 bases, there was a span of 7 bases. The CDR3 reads CASSQVASSYNSPLHF. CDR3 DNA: TGTGCCAGCAGCCAAGTCGCGAGCTCCTATAATTCACCCCTCCACTTT.